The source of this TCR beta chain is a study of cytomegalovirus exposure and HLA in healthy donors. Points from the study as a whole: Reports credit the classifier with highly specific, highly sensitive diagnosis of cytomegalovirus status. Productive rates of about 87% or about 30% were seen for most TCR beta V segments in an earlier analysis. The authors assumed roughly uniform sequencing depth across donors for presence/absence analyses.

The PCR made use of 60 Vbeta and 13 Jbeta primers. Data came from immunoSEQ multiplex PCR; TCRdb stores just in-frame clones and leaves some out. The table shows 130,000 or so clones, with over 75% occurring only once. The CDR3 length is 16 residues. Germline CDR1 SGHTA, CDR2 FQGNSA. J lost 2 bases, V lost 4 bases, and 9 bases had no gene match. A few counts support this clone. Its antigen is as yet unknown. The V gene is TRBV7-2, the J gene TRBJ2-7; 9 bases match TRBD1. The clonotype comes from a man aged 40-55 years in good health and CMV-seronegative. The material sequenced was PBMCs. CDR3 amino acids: CASSWTPTGGTYEQYF. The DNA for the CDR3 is TGTGCCAGCAGCTGGACCCCGACAGGGGGGACCTACGAGCAGTACTTC.